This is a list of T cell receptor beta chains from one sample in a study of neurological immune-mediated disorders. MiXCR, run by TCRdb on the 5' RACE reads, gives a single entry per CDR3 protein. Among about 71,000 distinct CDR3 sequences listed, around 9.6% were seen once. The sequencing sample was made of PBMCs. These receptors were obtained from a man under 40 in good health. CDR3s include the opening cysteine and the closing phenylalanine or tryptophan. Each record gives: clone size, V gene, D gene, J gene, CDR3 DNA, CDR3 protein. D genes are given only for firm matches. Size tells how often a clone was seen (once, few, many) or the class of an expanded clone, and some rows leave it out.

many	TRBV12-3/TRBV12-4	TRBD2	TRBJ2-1	TGTGCCAGCAGCCCATTCGCTAGCGGGAGAAACTACAATGAGCAGTTCTTC	CASSPFASGRNYNEQFF
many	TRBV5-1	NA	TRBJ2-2	TGCGCCAGCAGCTTGGAAGTCACCTTCACCGGGGAGCTGTTTTTT	CASSLEVTFTGELFF
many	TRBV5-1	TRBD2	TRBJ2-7	TGCGCCAGCAGCCGGGGAGGGGACGACGGGGTGCAGTACTTC	CASSRGGDDGVQYF
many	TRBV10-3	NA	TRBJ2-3	TGTGCCATCAGTCCGACGGTAGATACGCAGTATTTT	CAISPTVDTQYF
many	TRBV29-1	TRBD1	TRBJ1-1	TGCAGCGTAAACAGGGGTACGGCTTTCTTT	CSVNRGTAFF
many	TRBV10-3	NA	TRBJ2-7	TGTGCCATCAGTGAGTCAAGGACCGAGGCGGGCGAGCAGTACTTC	CAISESRTEAGEQYF
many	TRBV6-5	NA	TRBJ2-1	TGTGCCAGCAGTTACCCCGGGGTAAAGAACAATGAGCAGTTCTTC	CASSYPGVKNNEQFF
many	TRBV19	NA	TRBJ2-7	TGTGCCAGTAGTATCGTAAGGGAGGACCACGAGCAGTACTTC	CASSIVREDHEQYF
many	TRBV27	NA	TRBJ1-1	TGTGCCAGTAAGAGCCGGGGGATGAACACTGAAGCTTTCTTT	CASKSRGMNTEAFF
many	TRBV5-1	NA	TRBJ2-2	TGCGCCAGCAGCGCCGGGCCCCGAAAGAACACCGGGGAGCTGTTTTTT	CASSAGPRKNTGELFF
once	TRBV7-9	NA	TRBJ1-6	TGTGCCAGCATCTCGAGGTGGTTCCCCTCACCCCTCCACTTT	CASISRWFPSPLHF
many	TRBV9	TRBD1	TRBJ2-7	TGTGCCAGCAGCGGACAGGGGGCGTATGGAGAGCAGTACTTC	CASSGQGAYGEQYF
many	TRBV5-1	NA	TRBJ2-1	TGCGCCAGCTGGTCTAGGGAACATAATGAGCAGTTCTTC	CASWSREHNEQFF
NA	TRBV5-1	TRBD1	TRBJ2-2	TGCGCCAGCAGCGCGGGACAGGGGGCGAGAGTATCCGCCGGGGAGCTGTTTTTT	CASSAGQGARVSAGELFF
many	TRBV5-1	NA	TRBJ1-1	TGCGCCAGCTCCCGGTGGGATGGTTCATACGGTGAAGCTTTCTTT	CASSRWDGSYGEAFF
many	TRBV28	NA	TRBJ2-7	TGTGCCAGCAGTACCGGGACGGTCGACGAGCAGTACTTC	CASSTGTVDEQYF
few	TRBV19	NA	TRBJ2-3	TGTGCCAGTAGTATAATGGGGAAGGTTGGCACAGATACGCAGTATTTT	CASSIMGKVGTDTQYF
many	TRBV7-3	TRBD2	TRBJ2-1	TGTGCCAGCAGCCTGACTAGCGGGGGGGATGAGCAGTTCTTC	CASSLTSGGDEQFF
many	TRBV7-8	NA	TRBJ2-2	TGTGCCAGCAGCCTACAGGTGTCCGGGGAGCTGTTTTTT	CASSLQVSGELFF
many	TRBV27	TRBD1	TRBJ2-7	TGTGCCAGCAGTTTACTCGGCAGGGGGCTCGAGCAGTACTTC	CASSLLGRGLEQYF
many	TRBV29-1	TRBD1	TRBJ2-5	TGCAGCGTGGACCCGACAGGGCGAGAGACCCAGTACTTC	CSVDPTGRETQYF
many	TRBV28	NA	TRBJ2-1	TGTGCCAGCTGGGTGGGGGGCTTTTCCTACAATGAGCAGTTCTTC	CASWVGGFSYNEQFF
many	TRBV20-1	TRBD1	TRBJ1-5	TGCAGTGCTAGGGCGGACAGGGGGCGAGATCAGCCCCAGCATTTT	CSARADRGRDQPQHF
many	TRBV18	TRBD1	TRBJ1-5	TGTGCCAGCTCACAGACAGGGAGTAAGGATCAGCCCCAGCATTTT	CASSQTGSKDQPQHF
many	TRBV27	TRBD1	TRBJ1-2	TGTGCCAGCAGTTACGGCCCACCTGGACAGGGCAACTATGGCTACACCTTC	CASSYGPPGQGNYGYTF
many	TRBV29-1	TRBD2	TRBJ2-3	TGCAGCGTTGCTGAGACTAGCGGGATTGTGACGCAGTATTTT	CSVAETSGIVTQYF
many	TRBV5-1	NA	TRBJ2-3	TGCGCCAGCAGCTTGTCGTTTAGGATGGATACGCAGTATTTT	CASSLSFRMDTQYF
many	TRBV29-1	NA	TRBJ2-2	TGCAGCGTCAGGGACATCGACACCGGGGAGCTGTTTTTT	CSVRDIDTGELFF
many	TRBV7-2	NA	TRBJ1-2	TGTGCCAGCAGCCGCCCGGGGGATGGGTCTTGGAATGGCTACACCTTC	CASSRPGDGSWNGYTF
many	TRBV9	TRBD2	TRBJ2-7	TGTGCCAGCAGCGTAGGAAGCGGGAGCTCCTACGAGCAGTACTTC	CASSVGSGSSYEQYF
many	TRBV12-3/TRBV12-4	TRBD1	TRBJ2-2	TGTGCCAGCAGTCCGACCCTCGGACAGGGGGGAACGAACACCGGGGAGCTGTTTTTT	CASSPTLGQGGTNTGELFF
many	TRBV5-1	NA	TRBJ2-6	TGCGCCAGCAGCTCTACGACAGGTAGCTCTGGGGCCAACGTCCTGACTTTC	CASSSTTGSSGANVLTF
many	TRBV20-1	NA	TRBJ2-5	TGCAGTGCTAGAGATCCGCGGGCGGGGCAAGAGACCCAGTACTTC	CSARDPRAGQETQYF
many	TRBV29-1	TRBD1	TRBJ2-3	TGCAGCGTTAGGTCCGGACAGGGGGCGACAAGCACAGATACGCAGTATTTT	CSVRSGQGATSTDTQYF
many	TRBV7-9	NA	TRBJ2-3	TGTGCCAGCATCTCCTGGGGCGGGACCTCAGATACGCAGTATTTT	CASISWGGTSDTQYF